These 10 T cell receptor beta chains originate from one sample sequenced in a study of cytomegalovirus exposure and HLA in healthy donors. Amplification used 60 Vbeta primers and 13 Jbeta primers. Assay used: immunoSEQ multiplex PCR; TCRdb lists only in-frame clones, some missing. Of around 220,000 clones listed, around 80% are singletons. The sequenced sample consisted of PBMCs. The receptors were gathered from a girl aged 2 to 10 in good health and CMV-seronegative.

V usage is TRBV5-1 and J usage is TRBJ1-4; D remains ambiguous. This CDR3 is 14 amino acids long. Germline CDR1 is SGHRS and CDR2 is YFSETQ. Trimming cost V 4 bases and J 8 bases, with 15 bases left between them. Here the CDR3 reads CASSLGLRGEKLFF. The CDR3 DNA sequence: TGCGCCAGCAGCCTAGGGCTGAGAGGGGAAAAACTGTTTTTT.

The gene calls are TRBV15 and TRBJ2-3, with D tentatively TRBD1 (5 bases). V was pared by 0 bases and J by 2 bases, with 12 bases between. Germline assignment: CDR1 LNHNV and CDR2 YYDKDF (reference sequence). CDR3 size: 16 residues. CDR3 bases: TGTGCCACCAGCAGAGATCAGGCAGGGAACACAGATACGCAGTATTTT. It is translated as CATSRDQAGNTDTQYF.

The CDR3 bases are TGCGCCAGCAGCCGTGCACCGGGACAGAACACTGAAGCTTTCTTT. Its protein product is CASSRAPGQNTEAFF. The rearrangement uses TRBV5-1 and TRBJ1-1, with D perhaps TRBD1 (6 bases). The CDR3 has 15 residues. V was pared by 4 bases and J by 1 base, with 14 bases between. Germline CDR1 is SGHRS and CDR2 is YFSETQ. The entire variable domain, with the rest obtained from reference TRBV5-1 and TRBJ1-1, is as follows: KAGVTQTPRYLIKTRGQQVTLSCSPISGHRSVSWYQQTPGQGLQFLFEYFSETQRNKGNFPGRFSGRQFSNSRSEMNVSTLELGDSALYLCASSRAPGQNTEAFFGQGTRLTVV.

The V gene is TRBV6-4, the J gene TRBJ1-1; D might be TRBD1 (5 bases). Deletions cut 4 bases from V and 7 bases from J, with 10 bases between. This CDR3 is 12 amino acids long. Germline V lookup: CDR1 MRHNA, CDR2 SNTAGT. CDR3 nucleotide sequence: TGTGCCAGCAGTGTAGGGCAGGGTGAAGCTTTCTTT. It is translated as CASSVGQGEAFF.

V gene TRBV11-3 combines with J gene TRBJ2-2; D not resolved. The germline V gene has CDR1 SGHNT and CDR2 YENEEA. Trimming removed 4 bases from V and 6 bases from J, with 3 bases in between. The length of the CDR3 is 11 residues. The CDR3 loop reads CASSSSGELFF. CDR3 nucleotide sequence: TGTGCCAGCAGCTCGTCCGGGGAGCTGTTTTTT.

This clone was seen once. Germline is not matched at one junction end, which may reflect a read error. The genes are TRBV2 and TRBJ1-5, with 8 bases that match TRBD1. CDR1 is SNHLY, CDR2 FYNNEI, per germline. The CDR3 is made up of 16 amino acids. CDR3 amino acids: CRGQGGLRVGNQPQHF. CDR3 nucleotides: TGCCGCGGACAGGGTGGGCTCAGGGTTGGGAATCAGCCCCAGCATTTT.

This chain links TRBV2 with TRBJ2-1; D is perhaps TRBD2 (5 bases). Germline lookup yields CDR1 SNHLY and CDR2 FYNNEI. The length of the CDR3 is 15 residues. V was pared by 6 bases and J by 3 bases, with 15 bases between. Here the CDR3 reads CASRTLSEDYNEQFF. CDR3 nucleotide sequence: TGTGCCAGCAGGACCCTTAGCGAGGACTACAATGAGCAGTTCTTC.

This clone turned up a few times. The CDR3 DNA follows: TGTGCCAGCAGCTTGGGGGGACAGGGGGCCGTTTACTATGGCTACACCTTC. Residues: CASSLGGQGAVYYGYTF. The chain carries TRBV5-4 and TRBJ1-2; the match to TRBD1 covers 12 bases. With 0 bases clipped from V and 3 bases from J, the junction kept 6 bases outside the gene matches. The CDR3 runs to 17 residues. In germline, CDR1 is SGHNT, CDR2 YYREEE (reference sequence).

The V and J genes are TRBV7-9 and TRBJ2-2; 8 nucleotides agree with TRBD1. V was pared by 3 bases and J by 6 bases, with 3 bases of the junction left unmatched. The germline CDR1 and CDR2 sequences are SEHNR and FQNEAQ (reference sequence). The CDR3 covers 14 residues. The CDR3 sequence is CASSLDREAGELFF. The CDR3 bases are TGTGCCAGCAGCTTGGACAGGGAGGCCGGGGAGCTGTTTTTT.

The chain uses TRBV7-2 and TRBJ2-2; a possible D gene is TRBD2 (7 bases). Looked up from germline, CDR1 is SGHTA and CDR2 is FQGNSA. The CDR3 loop spans 15 amino acids. Trimming took off 0 bases at V and 6 bases at J, with 11 bases between the two ends. The CDR3 is CASSLAGGPPGELFF. CDR3 DNA sequence: TGTGCCAGCAGCTTAGCGGGGGGGCCTCCCGGGGAGCTGTTTTTT.